Reported below is one T cell receptor (beta chain). What it binds is unknown. This sample stems from a study of vaccination effects on CD4 cells after COVID-19. This table comes from immunoSEQ multiplex PCR, and its TCRdb copy is limited to in-frame clones, with some not included. The table has tens of thousands of clones, roughly 76% seen once. General study points: Marked contraction was observed in infection-induced and vaccine-induced clones late after vaccination. Of the vaccine-induced clones from healthy vaccinees, merely 1 of 255 recognized common cold coronaviruses as well.

Pools of viral peptides were used by the ViraFEST assay to expand antigen-specific CD4+ T cells ahead of sequencing. Culture proceeded for more than nine days, and CD4+ T cells were then isolated. Every participant took two doses of the BNT162b2 or mRNA-1273 vaccine. V gave up 0 bases and J gave up 8 bases, with 10 bases separating them. CDR1 is SNHLY, CDR2 FYNNEI, per germline. There are 13 residues in the CDR3. This rearrangement joins TRBV2 to TRBJ1-2, with D unclear. The input for sequencing was CD4+ T cells from PBMCs cultured with HCoV-229E spike peptides, taken after COVID-19 vaccination. The TCR comes from a human donor who received a COVID-19 vaccine. The CDR3 DNA reads as TGTGCCAGCAGTGAAGCATCTGGGTTCGGCTACACCTTC. As protein: CASSEASGFGYTF.